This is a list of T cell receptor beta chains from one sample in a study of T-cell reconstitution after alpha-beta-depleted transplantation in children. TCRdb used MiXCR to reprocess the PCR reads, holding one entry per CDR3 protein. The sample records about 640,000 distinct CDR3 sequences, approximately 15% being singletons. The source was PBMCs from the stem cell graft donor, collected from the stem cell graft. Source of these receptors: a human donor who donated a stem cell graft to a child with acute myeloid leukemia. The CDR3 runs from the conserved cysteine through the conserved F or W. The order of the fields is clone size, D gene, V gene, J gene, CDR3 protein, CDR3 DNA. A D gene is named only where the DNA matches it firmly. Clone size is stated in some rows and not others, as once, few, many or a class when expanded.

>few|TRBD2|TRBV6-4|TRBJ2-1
CASSDEGLAANEQFF
TGTGCCAGCAGTGACGAGGGACTAGCAGCCAATGAGCAGTTCTTC
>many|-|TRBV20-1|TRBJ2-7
CSAREGVGQYF
TGCAGTGCTAGAGAGGGGGTCGGGCAGTACTTC
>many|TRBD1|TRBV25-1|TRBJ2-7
CASSESLGTGVYEQYF
TGTGCCAGCAGTGAAAGTTTGGGGACAGGCGTCTACGAGCAGTACTTC
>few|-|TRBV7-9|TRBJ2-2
CASSDPGFGTGELFF
TGTGCCAGCAGCGACCCAGGGTTCGGAACCGGGGAGCTGTTTTTT
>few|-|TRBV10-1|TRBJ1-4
CASTLDRLNEKLFF
TGCGCCAGCACCCTGGACCGGCTTAATGAAAAACTGTTTTTT
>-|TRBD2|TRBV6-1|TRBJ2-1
CASSEGLAGGSSYNEQFF
TGTGCCAGCAGTGAAGGGCTAGCGGGGGGTAGCTCCTACAATGAGCAGTTCTTC
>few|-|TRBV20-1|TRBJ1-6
CSVRGEGGNSPLHF
TGCAGTGTGAGAGGTGAGGGGGGAAATTCACCCCTCCACTTT
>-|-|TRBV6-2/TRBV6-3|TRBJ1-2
CASKTDTGYGYTF
TGTGCCAGCAAAACGGACACGGGCTATGGCTACACCTTC
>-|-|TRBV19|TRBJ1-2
CASGPSYGYTF
TGTGCCAGCGGACCCTCCTATGGCTACACCTTC
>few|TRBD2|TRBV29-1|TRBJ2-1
CSARVSSAGASADEQFF
TGCAGCGCCAGAGTGAGTTCAGCGGGGGCCTCCGCGGATGAGCAGTTCTTC
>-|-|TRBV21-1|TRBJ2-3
CASSKGGAGLTDTQYF
TGTGCCAGCAGCAAAGGGGGTGCCGGCCTCACAGATACGCAGTATTTT
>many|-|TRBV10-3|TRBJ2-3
CAIGQGANTQYF
TGTGCCATCGGTCAAGGGGCAAATACGCAGTATTTT
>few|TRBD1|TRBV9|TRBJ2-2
CASSVSTGLGGELFF
TGTGCCAGCAGCGTGTCGACAGGGCTCGGCGGGGAGCTGTTTTTT
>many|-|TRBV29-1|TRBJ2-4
CSVAEGGAGGIQYF
TGCAGCGTTGCCGAAGGGGGGGCTGGCGGCATTCAGTACTTC
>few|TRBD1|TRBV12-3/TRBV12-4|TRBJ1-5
CASSAGGDSNQPQHF
TGTGCCAGCAGTGCAGGGGGAGATAGCAATCAGCCCCAGCATTTT
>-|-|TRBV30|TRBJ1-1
CASLPETEAFF
TGTGCCTCCCTTCCCGAGACTGAAGCTTTCTTT
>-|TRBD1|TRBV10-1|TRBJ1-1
CASSEHRGRSTEAFF
TGCGCCAGCAGTGAGCACAGGGGGCGGAGTACTGAAGCTTTCTTT
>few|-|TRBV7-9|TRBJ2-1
CASSPRVDTSEQFF
TGTGCCAGCAGCCCGAGAGTCGACACCAGTGAGCAGTTCTTC
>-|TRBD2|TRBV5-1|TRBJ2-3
CASSFGTSGGASDTQYF
TGCGCCAGCAGCTTCGGGACTAGCGGGGGGGCCTCAGATACGCAGTATTTT
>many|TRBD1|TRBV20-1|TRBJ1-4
CSARDKGQATNEKLFF
TGCAGTGCTAGAGATAAGGGACAGGCAACTAATGAAAAACTGTTTTTT
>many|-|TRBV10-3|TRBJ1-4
CAISESRAEKLFF
TGTGCCATCAGTGAGTCTCGAGCGGAAAAACTGTTTTTT
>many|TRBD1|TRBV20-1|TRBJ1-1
CSAPGGWNTEAFF
TGCAGTGCTCCAGGGGGCTGGAACACTGAAGCTTTCTTT
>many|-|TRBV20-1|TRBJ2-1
CSAPPGQSMNNEQFF
TGCAGTGCTCCGCCAGGACAGTCAATGAACAATGAGCAGTTCTTC
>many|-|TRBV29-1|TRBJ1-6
CSVGGGSNSPLHF
TGCAGCGTTGGAGGGGGGAGCAATTCACCCCTCCACTTT
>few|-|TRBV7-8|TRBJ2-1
CASSLSQLRGEQFF
TGTGCCAGCAGCTTATCCCAGCTAAGAGGTGAGCAGTTCTTC
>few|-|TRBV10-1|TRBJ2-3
CASSEMGPLTDTQYF
TGCGCCAGCAGTGAGATGGGACCCCTCACAGATACGCAGTATTTT
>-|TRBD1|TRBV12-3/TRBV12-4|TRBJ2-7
CASSLSATGSEQYF
TGTGCCAGCAGTTTGTCCGCGACAGGGTCCGAGCAGTACTTC
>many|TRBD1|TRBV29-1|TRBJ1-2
CSVERSGGIYGYTF
TGCAGCGTTGAAAGGTCAGGGGGTATCTATGGCTACACCTTC
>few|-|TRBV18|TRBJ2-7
CASSPPAMTHEQYF
TGTGCCAGCTCACCACCGGCAATGACACACGAGCAGTACTTC
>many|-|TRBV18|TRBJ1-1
CASSPSGNTEAFF
TGTGCCAGCTCACCATCTGGGAACACTGAAGCTTTCTTT
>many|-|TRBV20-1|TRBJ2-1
CSAPLGFNEQFF
TGCAGTGCCCCCCTCGGTTTCAATGAGCAGTTCTTC
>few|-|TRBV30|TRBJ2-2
CAWSGSTGELFF
TGTGCCTGGAGTGGTTCCACCGGGGAGCTGTTTTTT
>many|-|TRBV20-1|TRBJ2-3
CSVQQDTQYF
TGCAGTGTGCAGCAAGATACGCAGTATTTT
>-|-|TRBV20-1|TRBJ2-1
CSVIGGLGQFF
TGCAGCGTCATTGGGGGACTGGGGCAGTTCTTC
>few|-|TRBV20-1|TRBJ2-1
CSASPARAGANNEQFF
TGCAGTGCGAGCCCCGCTCGGGCGGGGGCCAACAATGAGCAGTTCTTC
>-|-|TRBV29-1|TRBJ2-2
CSVEGPNTGELFF
TGCAGCGTTGAGGGCCCGAACACCGGGGAGCTGTTTTTT
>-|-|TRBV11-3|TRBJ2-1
CASSLPALDEQFF
TGTGCCAGCAGCTTACCTGCGTTAGATGAGCAGTTCTTC
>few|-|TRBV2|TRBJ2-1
CASSAGRRSYNEQFF
TGTGCCAGCAGTGCTGGCCGACGCTCCTACAATGAGCAGTTCTTC
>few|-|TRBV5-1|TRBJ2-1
CASSLNVGNEQFF
TGCGCCAGCAGTCTCAACGTAGGCAATGAGCAGTTCTTC
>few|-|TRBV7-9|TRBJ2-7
CASSLGTELYEQYF
TGTGCCAGCAGCTTAGGGACAGAGCTCTACGAGCAGTACTTC
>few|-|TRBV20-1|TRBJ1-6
CSARPGTMGSPLHF
TGCAGTGCTAGACCCGGGACAATGGGTTCACCCCTCCACTTT
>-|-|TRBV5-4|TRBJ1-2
CASTSSSGGYTF
TGTGCCAGCACCTCATCATCCGGTGGCTACACCTTC
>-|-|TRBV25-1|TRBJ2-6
CASSEFGISGANVLTF
TGTGCCAGCAGTGAGTTCGGTATCTCTGGGGCCAACGTCCTGACTTTC
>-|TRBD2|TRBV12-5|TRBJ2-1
CASGLPRGGDEQFF
TGTGCTAGTGGTTTGCCCCGGGGAGGGGATGAGCAGTTCTTC
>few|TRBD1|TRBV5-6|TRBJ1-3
CASSTLRDSGNTIYF
TGTGCCAGCAGTACACTCCGGGACAGTGGAAACACCATATATTTT
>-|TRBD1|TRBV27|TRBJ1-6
CASRQTGTDNSPLHF
TGTGCCAGCAGACAAACCGGGACAGATAATTCACCCCTCCACTTT
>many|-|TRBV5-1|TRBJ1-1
CASSLRAVNTEAFF
TGCGCCAGCAGCTTGCGAGCCGTGAACACTGAAGCTTTCTTT
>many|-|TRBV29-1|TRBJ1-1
CSVGLGTEAFF
TGCAGCGTGGGCCTCGGCACTGAAGCTTTCTTT
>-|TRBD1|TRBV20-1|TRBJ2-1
CSAQAGAGTGGNEQFF
TGCAGTGCCCAAGCCGGGGCCGGGACAGGGGGCAATGAGCAGTTCTTC
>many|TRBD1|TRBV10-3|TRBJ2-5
CAIRTDRGGETQYF
TGTGCCATCAGGACGGACAGGGGAGGAGAGACCCAGTACTTC
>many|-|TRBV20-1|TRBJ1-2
CSARDNYGYTF
TGCAGTGCGCGTGACAACTATGGCTACACCTTC
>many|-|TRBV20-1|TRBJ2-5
CSAESGVYQETQYF
TGCAGTGCTGAATCGGGAGTGTACCAAGAGACCCAGTACTTC